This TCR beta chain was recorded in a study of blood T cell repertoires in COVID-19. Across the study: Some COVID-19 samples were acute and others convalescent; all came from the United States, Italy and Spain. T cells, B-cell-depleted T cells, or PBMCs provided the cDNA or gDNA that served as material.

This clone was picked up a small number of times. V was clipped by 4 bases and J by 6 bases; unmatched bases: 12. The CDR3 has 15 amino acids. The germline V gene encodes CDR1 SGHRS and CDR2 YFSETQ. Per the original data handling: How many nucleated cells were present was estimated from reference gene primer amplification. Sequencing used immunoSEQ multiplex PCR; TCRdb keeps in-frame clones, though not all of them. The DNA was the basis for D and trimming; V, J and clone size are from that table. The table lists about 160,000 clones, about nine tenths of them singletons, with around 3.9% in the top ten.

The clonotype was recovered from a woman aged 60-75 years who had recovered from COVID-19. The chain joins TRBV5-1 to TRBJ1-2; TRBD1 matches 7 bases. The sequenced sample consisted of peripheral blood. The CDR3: CASSPTGTAFDGYTF. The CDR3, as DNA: TGCGCCAGCAGCCCCACCGGGACAGCATTCGATGGCTACACCTTC.